The 11 T cell receptor beta chains given below trace back to one sample, sequenced in a study of technical replicates of blood from a few donors. Libraries were prepared by immunoSEQ multiplex PCR; TCRdb keeps only in-frame clonotypes and omits some of them. The data hold 70,000 to 85,000 clones, with approximately 92% observed a single time. The sequencing input was T cells isolated from PBMCs. The source of these receptors is a human donor in good health.

This chain connects TRBV7-8 to TRBJ2-7, with D possibly TRBD2 on 6 matching bases. In germline, CDR1 is SGHVS, CDR2 FQNEAQ. This CDR3 has 15 amino acids. V shed 1 base and J shed 3 bases, with 13 bases lying between them. The CDR3 bases are TGTGCCAGCAGCTTAGATCACGGGAGAGGCTACGAGCAGTACTTC. Translating gives CASSLDHGRGYEQYF.

This chain uses TRBV5-1 with TRBJ2-7, with no clear D. The germline V gene encodes CDR1 SGHRS and CDR2 YFSETQ. The CDR3 extends over 13 amino acids. Trimming shortened V by 1 base and J by 2 bases, and 7 bases separated the two germline ends. The CDR3, as DNA: TGCGCCAGCAGCTTGAACCGGGCCTACGAGCAGTACTTC. It translates to CASSLNRAYEQYF.

The rearrangement joins TRBV14 to TRBJ2-7; D unresolved. This CDR3 has 11 amino acids. The V end lost 1 base, the J end lost 4 bases, and 2 bases lay between the germline ends. Germline V gives CDR1 SGHDN, CDR2 FVKESK. The CDR3 sequence: CASSQAYEQYF. The CDR3 nucleotides are TGTGCCAGCAGCCAAGCTTACGAGCAGTACTTC.

V is TRBV7-9 and J is TRBJ1-1; TRBD1 is a possible D gene (6 bases). This CDR3 has 10 residues. V lost 6 bases to trimming and J lost 11 bases, with 10 bases between them. Germline assignment: CDR1 SEHNR and CDR2 FQNEAQ (reference sequence). CDR3 loop: CASREDRAFF. CDR3 bases: TGTGCCAGCAGGGAAGACAGGGCTTTCTTT.

The J gene is TRBJ1-1, the V gene TRBV6-5; 8 bases line up with TRBD1. CDR1 is MNHEY, CDR2 SVGAGI, per germline. The CDR3 is 15 residues long. The V and J ends lost 0 bases and 4 bases, in that order; junction bases with no gene match: 4. The CDR3 bases are TGTGCCAGCAGTTACTCCACGACAGGGGTCACTGAAGCTTTCTTT. Its protein is CASSYSTTGVTEAFF.

The chain combines TRBV5-1 with TRBJ1-1, with 12 bases that match TRBD1. This CDR3 spans 15 amino acids. The V segment lost 5 bases and the J segment 9 bases; nucleotides outside the gene matches: 11. CDR1 and CDR2 (germline): SGHRS, YFSETQ. This chain's CDR3 is CASRQGTGGASQAFF. The CDR3 DNA follows: TGCGCCAGCAGACAGGGGACAGGGGGCGCTAGTCAAGCTTTCTTT.

The chain couples TRBV7-9 to TRBJ2-1; 9 bases align to TRBD2. This CDR3 has 17 residues. Germline V gene data show CDR1 as SEHNR and CDR2 as FQNEAQ (reference sequence). The trim removed 5 bases at V and 0 bases at J, leaving 8 bases unmatched. CDR3 nucleotides: TGTGCCAGCAGCGCTGGACTAGCGCCAAGCTCCTACAATGAGCAGTTCTTC. The encoded protein is CASSAGLAPSSYNEQFF.

The V and J genes are TRBV10-2 and TRBJ1-5; the D gene is possibly TRBD1 (5 bases). CDR3 length equals 14 residues. V was cut by 6 bases and J by 4 bases, with 13 bases left in between. The germline CDR1 and CDR2 sequences are WSHSY and SAAADI. Here the CDR3 reads CASSSDSWNQPQHF. In DNA form, the CDR3 reads TGCGCCAGCAGCTCAGACAGTTGGAATCAGCCCCAGCATTTT.

As DNA, the CDR3 is TGTGCCACCAGCAGCTACTTGGCAGGGGTTCGCAACGAGCAGTACTTC. Translated: CATSSYLAGVRNEQYF. The rearrangement uses TRBV15 and TRBJ2-7; weak D call: TRBD1 (6 bases). Trimming stripped 3 bases from V and 5 bases from J, with 20 bases between. Per germline, CDR1 LNHNV and CDR2 YYDKDF (reference sequence). This CDR3 contains 16 residues.

This chain uses TRBV30 with TRBJ2-7, with a tentative D call TRBD2 (5 bases). The CDR3 has 15 amino acids. Germline V gene lookup returns CDR1 GTSNPN and CDR2 SVGIG (reference sequence). Trimming shortened V by 3 bases and J by 2 bases, and 17 bases separated the two germline ends. The CDR3: CAWSPGGGNTYEQYF. DNA of the CDR3: TGTGCCTGGAGCCCTGGAGGTGGGAATACCTACGAGCAGTACTTC.

The rearrangement uses TRBV30 and TRBJ2-5; 12 bases are shared with TRBD2. The CDR3 contains 14 residues. The V and J ends lost 4 bases and 5 bases, in that order; junction bases with no gene match: 5. The germline gives CDR1 GTSNPN, CDR2 SVGIG (reference sequence). CDR3 in DNA: TGTGCCTGGAACCGACTAGCGGGAGTGGAGACCCAGTACTTC. Encoded protein: CAWNRLAGVETQYF.